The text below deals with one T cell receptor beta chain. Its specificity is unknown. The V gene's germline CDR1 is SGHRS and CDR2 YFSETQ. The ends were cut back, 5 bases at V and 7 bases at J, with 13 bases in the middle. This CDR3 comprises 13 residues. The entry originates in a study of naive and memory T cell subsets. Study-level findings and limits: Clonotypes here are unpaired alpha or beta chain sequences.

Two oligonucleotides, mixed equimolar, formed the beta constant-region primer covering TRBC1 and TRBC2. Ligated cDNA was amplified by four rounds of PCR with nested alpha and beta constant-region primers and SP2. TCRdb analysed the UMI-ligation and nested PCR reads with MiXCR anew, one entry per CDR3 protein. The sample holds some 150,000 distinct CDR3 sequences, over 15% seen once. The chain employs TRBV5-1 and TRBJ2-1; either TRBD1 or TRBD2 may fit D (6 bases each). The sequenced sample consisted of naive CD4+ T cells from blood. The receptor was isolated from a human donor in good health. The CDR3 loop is CASRDGGQNEQFF. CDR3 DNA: TGCGCCAGCAGGGACGGGGGCCAGAATGAGCAGTTCTTC.